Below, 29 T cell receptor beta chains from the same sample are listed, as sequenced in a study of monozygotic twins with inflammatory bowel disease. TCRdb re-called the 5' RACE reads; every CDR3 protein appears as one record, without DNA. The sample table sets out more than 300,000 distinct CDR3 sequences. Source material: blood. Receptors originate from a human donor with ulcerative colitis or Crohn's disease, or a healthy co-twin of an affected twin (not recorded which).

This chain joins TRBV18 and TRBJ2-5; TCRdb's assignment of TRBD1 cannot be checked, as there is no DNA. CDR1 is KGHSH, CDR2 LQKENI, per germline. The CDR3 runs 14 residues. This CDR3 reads CASSRNRDGETQYF.

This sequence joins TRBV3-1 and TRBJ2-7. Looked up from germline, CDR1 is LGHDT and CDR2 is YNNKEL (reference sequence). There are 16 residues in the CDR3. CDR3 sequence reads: CASSQDPPVSYYEQYF.

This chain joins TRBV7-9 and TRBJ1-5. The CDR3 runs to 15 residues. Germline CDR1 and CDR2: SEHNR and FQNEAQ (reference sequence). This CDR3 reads CASSLGAVSNQPQHF.

This CDR3 is CASRGDSLYQPQHF. The genes are TRBV27 and TRBJ1-5; with no DNA, the TCRdb D assignment of TRBD1 cannot be verified. Germline V gene sequence: CDR1 MNHEY, CDR2 SMNVEV (reference sequence). The CDR3 consists of 14 residues.

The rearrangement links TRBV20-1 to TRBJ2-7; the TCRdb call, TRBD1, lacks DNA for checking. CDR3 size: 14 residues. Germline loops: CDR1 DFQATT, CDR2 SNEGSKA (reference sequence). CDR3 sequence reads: CSARERGVPYEQYF.

CDR3: CASSTYSTQNTEAFF. The chain has TRBV7-8 and TRBJ1-1. Looked up from germline, CDR1 is SGHVS and CDR2 is FQNEAQ. CDR3 length: 15 amino acids.

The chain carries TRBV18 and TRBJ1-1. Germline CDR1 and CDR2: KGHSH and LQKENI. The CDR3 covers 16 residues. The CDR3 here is CASSPPGKSMNTEAFF.

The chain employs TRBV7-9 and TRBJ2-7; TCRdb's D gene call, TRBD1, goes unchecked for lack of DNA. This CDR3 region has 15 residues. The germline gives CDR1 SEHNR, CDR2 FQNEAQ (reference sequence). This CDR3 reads CASSLAQGKMYEQYF.

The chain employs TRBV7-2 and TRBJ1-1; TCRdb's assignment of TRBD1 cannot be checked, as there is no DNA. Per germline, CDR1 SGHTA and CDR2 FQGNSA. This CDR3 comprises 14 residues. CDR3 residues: CASSPGQVEAEAFF. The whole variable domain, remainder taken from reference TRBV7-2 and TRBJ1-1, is GAGVSQSPSNKVTEKGKDVELRCDPISGHTALYWYRQSLGQGLEFLIYFQGNSAPDKSGLPSDRFSAERTGGSVSTLTIQRTQQEDSAVYLCASSPGQVEAEAFFGQGTRLTVV.

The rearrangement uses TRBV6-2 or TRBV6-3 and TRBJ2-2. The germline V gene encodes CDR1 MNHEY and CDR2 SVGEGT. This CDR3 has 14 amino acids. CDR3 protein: CASSYLQNTGELFF.

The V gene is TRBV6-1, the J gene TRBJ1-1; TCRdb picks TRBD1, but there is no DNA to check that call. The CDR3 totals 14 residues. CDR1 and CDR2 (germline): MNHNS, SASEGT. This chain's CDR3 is CASSPPGKNTEAFF.

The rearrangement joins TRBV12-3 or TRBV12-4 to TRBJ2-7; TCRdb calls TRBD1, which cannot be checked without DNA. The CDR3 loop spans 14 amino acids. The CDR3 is CASNPTGVYYEQYF.

The CDR3: CASSLSRQGINYGYTF. The chain couples TRBV12-3 or TRBV12-4 to TRBJ1-2; the TCRdb call, TRBD1, lacks DNA for checking. This CDR3 region has 16 residues.

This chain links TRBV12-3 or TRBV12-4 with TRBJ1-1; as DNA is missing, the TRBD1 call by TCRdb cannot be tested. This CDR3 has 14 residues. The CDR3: CASSRWTENTEAFF.

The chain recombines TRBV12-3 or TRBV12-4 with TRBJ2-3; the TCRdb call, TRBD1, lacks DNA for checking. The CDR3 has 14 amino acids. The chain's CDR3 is CASSRTGQTDTQYF.

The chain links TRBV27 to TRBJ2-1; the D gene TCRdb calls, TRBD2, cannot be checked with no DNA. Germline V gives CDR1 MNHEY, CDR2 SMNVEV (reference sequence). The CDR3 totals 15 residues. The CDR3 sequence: CASSFGRASYNEQFF.

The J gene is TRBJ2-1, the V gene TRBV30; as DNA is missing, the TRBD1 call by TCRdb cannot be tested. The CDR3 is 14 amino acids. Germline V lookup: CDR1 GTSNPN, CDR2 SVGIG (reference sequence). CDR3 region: CAWSGARGWNEQFF.

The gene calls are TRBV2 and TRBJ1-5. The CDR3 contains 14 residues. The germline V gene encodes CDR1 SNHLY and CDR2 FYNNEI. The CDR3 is CASSAFISNQPQHF.

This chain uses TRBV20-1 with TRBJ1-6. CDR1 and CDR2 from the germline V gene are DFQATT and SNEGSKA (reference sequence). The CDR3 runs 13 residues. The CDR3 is CTSRAGDNSPLHF.

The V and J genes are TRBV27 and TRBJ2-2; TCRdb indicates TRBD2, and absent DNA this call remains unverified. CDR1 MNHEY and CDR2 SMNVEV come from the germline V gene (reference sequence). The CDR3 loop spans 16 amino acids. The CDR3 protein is CASKYGGPAGAGELFF.

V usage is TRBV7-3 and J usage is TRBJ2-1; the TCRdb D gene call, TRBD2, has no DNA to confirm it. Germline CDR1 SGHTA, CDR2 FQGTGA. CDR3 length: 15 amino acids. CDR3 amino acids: CASRPAGGLSNEQFF.

The CDR3 here is CASSLKTSPYNEQFF. The chain carries TRBV7-9 and TRBJ2-1. This CDR3 spans 15 amino acids. In germline, CDR1 is SEHNR, CDR2 FQNEAQ (reference sequence).

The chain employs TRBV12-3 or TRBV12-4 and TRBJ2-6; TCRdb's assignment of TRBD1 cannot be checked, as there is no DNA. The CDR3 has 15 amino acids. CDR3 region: CSSSLTGMGANVLTF.

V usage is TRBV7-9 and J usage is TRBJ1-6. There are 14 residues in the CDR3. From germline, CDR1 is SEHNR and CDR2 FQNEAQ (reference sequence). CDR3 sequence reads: CASSEYSAGSPLHF.

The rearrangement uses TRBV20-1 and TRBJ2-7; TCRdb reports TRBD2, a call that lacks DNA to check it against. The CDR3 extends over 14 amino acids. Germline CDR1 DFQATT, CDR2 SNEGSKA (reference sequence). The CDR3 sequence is CSAGTKGPAREQYF.

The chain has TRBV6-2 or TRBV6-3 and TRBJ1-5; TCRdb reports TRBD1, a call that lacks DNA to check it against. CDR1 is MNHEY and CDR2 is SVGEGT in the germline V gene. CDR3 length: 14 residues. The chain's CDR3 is CASSPPPLNQPQHF.

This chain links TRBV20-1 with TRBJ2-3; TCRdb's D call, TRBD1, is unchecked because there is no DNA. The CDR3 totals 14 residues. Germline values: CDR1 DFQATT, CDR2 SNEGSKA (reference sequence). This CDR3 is CSARGRGNTDTQYF.

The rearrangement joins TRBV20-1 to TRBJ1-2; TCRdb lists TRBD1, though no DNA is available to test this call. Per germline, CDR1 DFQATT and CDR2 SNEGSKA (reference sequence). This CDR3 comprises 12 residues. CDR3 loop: CTTVGGNYGYTF.

The CDR3 protein is CASSPAGLSWETQYF. The chain combines TRBV12-3 or TRBV12-4 with TRBJ2-5; the D call from TCRdb, TRBD1, cannot be confirmed without DNA. The CDR3 length is 15 residues.